This T cell receptor (beta chain) emerged from a study of PD-1 blockade in mismatch repair-deficient tumors. General study points: Tumor-resident clones, often undetectable pretreatment in blood, expanded then contracted after pembrolizumab.

This CDR3 spans 14 amino acids. V shed 1 base, J shed 5 bases, and the junction held 3 bases outside the gene matches. Germline CDR1 and CDR2: LNHDA and SQIVND (reference sequence). Note on this clone: Its antigen is not known.

Libraries were prepared by immunoSEQ multiplex PCR; TCRdb keeps only in-frame clonotypes and omits some of them. Among 120,000 or so clones, more than 70% were seen once, and the ten largest hold around 11%. The rearrangement joins TRBV19 to TRBJ1-2, with 8 nucleotides matching TRBD1. The specimen was peripheral blood, collected approximately 70 weeks after starting pembrolizumab. The source of this sequence is an adult with mismatch repair-deficient cancer. The CDR3 loop reads CASSIAGTGYGYTF. DNA for the CDR3: TGTGCCAGTAGTATAGCCGGGACAGGATATGGCTACACCTTC.